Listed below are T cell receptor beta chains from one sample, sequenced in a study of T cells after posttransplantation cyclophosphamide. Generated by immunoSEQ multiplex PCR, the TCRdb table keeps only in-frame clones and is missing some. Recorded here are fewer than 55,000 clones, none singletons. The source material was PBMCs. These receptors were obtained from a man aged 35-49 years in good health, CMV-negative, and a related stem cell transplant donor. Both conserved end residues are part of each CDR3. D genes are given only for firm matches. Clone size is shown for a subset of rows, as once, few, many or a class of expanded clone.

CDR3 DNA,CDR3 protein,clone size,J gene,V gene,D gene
TGTGCCATCAGTGAGCGGACAGTCAGCTCTGGAAACACCATATATTTT,CAISERTVSSGNTIYF,many,TRBJ1-3,TRBV10-3,NA
TGTGCCACCCATGGGGAGACTGAAGCTTTCTTT,CATHGETEAFF,many,TRBJ1-1,TRBV6-5,NA
TGTGCCAGCAGCTACGGGACTCTCCTCGGTGAGCAGTTCTTC,CASSYGTLLGEQFF,few,TRBJ2-1,TRBV7-8,NA
TGCGCCAGCAGCCAAGAATCGACCGGAGGCAATCAGCCCCAGCATTTT,CASSQESTGGNQPQHF,many,TRBJ1-5,TRBV4-1,NA
TGTGCCAGCTCAAGGGGCCCTCTCTCTAGCACAGATACGCAGTATTTT,CASSRGPLSSTDTQYF,few,TRBJ2-3,TRBV18,NA
TGTGCCAGCAGCCCAAATCAGCCCCAGCATTTT,CASSPNQPQHF,many,TRBJ1-5,TRBV28,NA
TGTGCCAGCAGCTTATTCCCTAACACCGGGGAGCTGTTTTTT,CASSLFPNTGELFF,NA,TRBJ2-2,TRBV27,NA
TGCGCCAGCAGTGAAGGGAACGGGAAGGATCAGCCCCAGCATTTT,CASSEGNGKDQPQHF,many,TRBJ1-5,TRBV10-1,NA
TGCAGCGTTGGAGGGAGGGTAAACGCCTACGAGCAGTACTTC,CSVGGRVNAYEQYF,many,TRBJ2-7,TRBV29-1,TRBD2
TGTGCCAGCGGACAAGGAATGAACACTGAAGCTTTCTTT,CASGQGMNTEAFF,many,TRBJ1-1,TRBV6-6,NA
TGTGCCAGCAGTGAACGGGTTACAGGGGGCGGCAATCAGCCCCAGCATTTT,CASSERVTGGGNQPQHF,many,TRBJ1-5,TRBV6-1,TRBD1
TGTGCCAGCAGCCCCTTTGGAGTAGCGGGGGAGGGAACGCAGTATTTT,CASSPFGVAGEGTQYF,NA,TRBJ2-3,TRBV14,TRBD2
TGTGCCAGCAGTCCCGGGACAGGTGGAAATGAGCAGTTCTTC,CASSPGTGGNEQFF,few,TRBJ2-1,TRBV6-5,TRBD1
TGCGCCAGCAGCCAAGATCTCGGGACCCAGTACTTC,CASSQDLGTQYF,many,TRBJ2-5,TRBV4-1,NA
TGTGCCAGCAGTTTCGACAGGGCGAATCAGCCCCAGCATTTT,CASSFDRANQPQHF,many,TRBJ1-5,TRBV6-5,TRBD1
TGTGCCATCAGCCTTCAGACAGGGTCCGGGGAGCTGTTTTTT,CAISLQTGSGELFF,many,TRBJ2-2,TRBV10-3,TRBD1
TGTGCCAGCAGCTTAGCCAGGGGTACTGAAGCTTTCTTT,CASSLARGTEAFF,few,TRBJ1-1,TRBV7-3,NA
TGTGCCAGCAGGGAGACAGGGGTCAATCAGCCCCAGCATTTT,CASRETGVNQPQHF,many,TRBJ1-5,TRBV6-5,TRBD1
TGTGCCAGCTCACCAAGAGGAGGAGTCGAGCAGTACTTC,CASSPRGGVEQYF,NA,TRBJ2-7,TRBV18,NA
TGTGCCTCGTACGGAGGGGGGGGTACACAGACCCAGTACTTC,CASYGGGGTQTQYF,NA,TRBJ2-5,TRBV6-5,NA
TGTGCCAGCAGGCGGGGGGGCACAGATACGCAGTATTTT,CASRRGGTDTQYF,many,TRBJ2-3,TRBV6-6,TRBD2
TGTGCCAGCAGTTACGGGGGGGGTAGCGGGGAGCTGTTTTTT,CASSYGGGSGELFF,many,TRBJ2-2,TRBV27,TRBD2
TGTGCCTGGAGTGGGGGCAGTAACACTGAAGCTTTCTTT,CAWSGGSNTEAFF,many,TRBJ1-1,TRBV30,NA
TGTGCCAGCATCACAGACAGGGTGCATGGCTACACCTTC,CASITDRVHGYTF,few,TRBJ1-2,TRBV28,TRBD1
TGTGCCAGCAGCTTAGTGTTTGGGAGCTATCATTACAATGAGCAGTTCTTC,CASSLVFGSYHYNEQFF,many,TRBJ2-1,TRBV7-9,NA
TGTGCCAGCAGGTCTCAAACCAGGGTCAAGAACACTGAAGCTTTCTTT,CASRSQTRVKNTEAFF,many,TRBJ1-1,TRBV6-6,NA
TGTGCCAGCAGCCAAGGGTCAGCGGGAGGGCCACCGAGGCAGTATTTT,CASSQGSAGGPPRQYF,many,TRBJ2-3,TRBV4-2,TRBD2
TGTGCCAGCAGCTTGGGGCAGCCGGGACTAGCGGGAGTTGTAAATGAGCAGTTCTTC,CASSLGQPGLAGVVNEQFF,few,TRBJ2-1,TRBV7-3,TRBD2
TGTGCCAGCAGTTACCTCAGACACGTCAACTATGGCTACACCTTC,CASSYLRHVNYGYTF,few,TRBJ1-2,TRBV6-5,NA